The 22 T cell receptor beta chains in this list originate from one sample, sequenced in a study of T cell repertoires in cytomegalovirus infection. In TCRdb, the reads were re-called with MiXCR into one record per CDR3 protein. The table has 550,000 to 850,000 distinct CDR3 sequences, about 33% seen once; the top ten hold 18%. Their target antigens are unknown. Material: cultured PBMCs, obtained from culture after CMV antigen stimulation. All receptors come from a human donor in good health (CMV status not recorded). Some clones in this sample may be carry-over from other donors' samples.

DNA of the CDR3: TGTGCCAGCAGCCCTTTAGCGAGCTCCTACAATGAGCAGTTCTTC. Translation gives CASSPLASSYNEQFF. The chain links TRBV7-7 to TRBJ2-1, with D perhaps matching TRBD2 (5 bases). The length of the CDR3 is 15 residues. Looked up from germline, CDR1 is SSHAT and CDR2 is FNYEAQ (reference sequence). The V and J ends lost 5 bases and 0 bases respectively, with 11 bases between them.

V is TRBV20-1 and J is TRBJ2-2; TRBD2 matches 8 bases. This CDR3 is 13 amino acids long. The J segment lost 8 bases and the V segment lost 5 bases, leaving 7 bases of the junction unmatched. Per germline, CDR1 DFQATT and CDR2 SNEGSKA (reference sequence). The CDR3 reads CSASTGGMGELFF. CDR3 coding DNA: TGCAGTGCTTCGACGGGGGGGATGGGGGAGCTGTTTTTT.

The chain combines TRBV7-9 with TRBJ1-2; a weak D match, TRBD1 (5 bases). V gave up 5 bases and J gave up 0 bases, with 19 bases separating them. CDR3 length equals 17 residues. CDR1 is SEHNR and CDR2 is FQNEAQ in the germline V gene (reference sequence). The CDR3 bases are TGTGCCAGCAGCCGGGGGGATCTTGGACCTTCTAACTATGGCTACACCTTC. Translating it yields CASSRGDLGPSNYGYTF.

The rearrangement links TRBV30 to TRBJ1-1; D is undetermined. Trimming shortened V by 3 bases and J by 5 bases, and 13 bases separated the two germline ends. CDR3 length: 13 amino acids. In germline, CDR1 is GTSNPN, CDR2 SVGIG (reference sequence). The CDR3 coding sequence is TGTGCCTGGAGCCGGGTTGTGGGGACTGAAGCTTTCTTT. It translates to CAWSRVVGTEAFF.

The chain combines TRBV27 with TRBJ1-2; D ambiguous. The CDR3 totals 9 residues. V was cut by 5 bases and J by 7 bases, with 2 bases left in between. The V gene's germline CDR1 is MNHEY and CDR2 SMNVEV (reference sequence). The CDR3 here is CASSPGYTF. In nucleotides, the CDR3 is TGTGCCAGCAGTCCTGGCTACACCTTC.

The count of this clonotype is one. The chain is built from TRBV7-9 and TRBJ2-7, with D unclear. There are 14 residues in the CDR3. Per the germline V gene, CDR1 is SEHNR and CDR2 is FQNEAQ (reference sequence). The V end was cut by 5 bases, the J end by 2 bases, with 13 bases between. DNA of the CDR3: TGTGCCAGCAGCCCAGGCGATATAACCTACGAGCAGTACTTC. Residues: CASSPGDITYEQYF.

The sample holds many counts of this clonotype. The CDR3 loop is CASSLGGEYSPLHF. CDR3 nucleotide sequence: TGTGCCAGCAGCTTAGGTGGGGAGTATTCACCCCTCCACTTT. The rearrangement uses TRBV7-2 and TRBJ1-6; D uncertain. The germline V gene encodes CDR1 SGHTA and CDR2 FQGNSA. V lost 1 base and J lost 8, with 9 bases in between. The CDR3 loop spans 14 amino acids. Complete variable domain (other parts from reference TRBV7-2 and TRBJ1-6): GAGVSQSPSNKVTEKGKDVELRCDPISGHTALYWYRQSLGQGLEFLIYFQGNSAPDKSGLPSDRFSAERTGGSVSTLTIQRTQQEDSAVYLCASSLGGEYSPLHFGNGTRLTVT.

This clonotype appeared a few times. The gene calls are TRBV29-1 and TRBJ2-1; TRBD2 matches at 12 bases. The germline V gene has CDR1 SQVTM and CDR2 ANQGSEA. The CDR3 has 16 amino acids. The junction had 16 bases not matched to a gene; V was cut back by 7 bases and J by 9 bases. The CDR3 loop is CSAKARRTSGIGEQFF. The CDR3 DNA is TGCAGCGCCAAAGCCCGCAGGACTAGCGGGATAGGTGAGCAGTTCTTC.

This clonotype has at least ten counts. CDR3 amino acids: CASSSGARRGTDTQYF. The CDR3 DNA sequence: TGTGCCAGCAGCTCCGGGGCGCGTCGAGGCACAGATACGCAGTATTTT. This chain joins TRBV7-8 and TRBJ2-3; D may correspond to TRBD1 or TRBD2 (5 bases each). Looked up from germline, CDR1 is SGHVS and CDR2 is FQNEAQ. Trimming removed 4 bases at V and 1 base at J, with 15 bases between. The CDR3 sequence is 16 residues long.

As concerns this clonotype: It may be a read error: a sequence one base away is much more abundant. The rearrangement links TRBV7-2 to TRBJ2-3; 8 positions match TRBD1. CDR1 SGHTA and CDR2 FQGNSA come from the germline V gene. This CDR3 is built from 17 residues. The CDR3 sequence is CAGRLTSGQGPADTQYF. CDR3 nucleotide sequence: TGTGCCGGCAGGTTGACAAGCGGACAGGGCCCCGCGGATACGCAGTATTTT. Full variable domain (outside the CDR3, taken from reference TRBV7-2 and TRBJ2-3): GAGVSQSPSNKVTEKGKDVELRCDPISGHTALYWYRQSLGQGLEFLIYFQGNSAPDKSGLPSDRFSAERTGGSVSTLTIQRTQQEDSAVYLCAGRLTSGQGPADTQYFGPGTRLTVL.

CDR3 protein: CAISERGHPTPLNYGYTF. CDR3 bases: TGTGCCATCAGTGAGAGGGGACATCCAACACCCCTTAACTATGGCTACACCTTC. V and J are TRBV10-3 and TRBJ1-2, with D perhaps matching TRBD1 (6 bases). Germline V CDR1 and CDR2: ENHRY, SYGVKD. V lost 2 bases and J 1 base, leaving 20 bases between the germline ends. This CDR3 is built from 18 residues.

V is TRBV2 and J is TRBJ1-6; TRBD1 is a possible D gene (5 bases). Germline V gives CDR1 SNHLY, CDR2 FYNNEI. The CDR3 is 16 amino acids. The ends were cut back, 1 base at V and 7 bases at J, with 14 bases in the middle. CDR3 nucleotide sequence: TGTGCCAGCAGTGAAGTTTCCGGGACTCGAAATTCACCCCTCCACTTT. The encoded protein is CASSEVSGTRNSPLHF.

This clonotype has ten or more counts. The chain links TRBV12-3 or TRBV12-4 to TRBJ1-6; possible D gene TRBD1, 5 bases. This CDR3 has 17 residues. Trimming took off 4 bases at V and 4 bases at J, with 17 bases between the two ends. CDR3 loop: CASSYRIGTDYNSPLHF. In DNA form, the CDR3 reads TGTGCCAGCAGTTATCGGATCGGGACGGATTATAATTCACCCCTCCACTTT.

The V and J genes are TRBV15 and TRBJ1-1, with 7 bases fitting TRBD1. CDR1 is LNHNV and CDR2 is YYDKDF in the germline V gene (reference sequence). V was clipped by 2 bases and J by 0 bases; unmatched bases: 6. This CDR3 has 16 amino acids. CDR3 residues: CATSRYRGKVNTEAFF. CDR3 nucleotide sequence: TGTGCCACCAGCAGATACAGGGGAAAGGTGAACACTGAAGCTTTCTTT.

The CDR3 nucleotides read TGTGCCAGCAGTAGGGATAGTTCCGCAGATACGCAGTATTTT. Translated, it gives CASSRDSSADTQYF. The V call is TRBV6-6, the J call TRBJ2-3; D remains ambiguous. The CDR3 contains 14 residues. Looked up from germline, CDR1 is MNHNY and CDR2 is SVGAGI (reference sequence). The ends were cut back, 5 bases at V and 4 bases at J, with 13 bases in the middle.

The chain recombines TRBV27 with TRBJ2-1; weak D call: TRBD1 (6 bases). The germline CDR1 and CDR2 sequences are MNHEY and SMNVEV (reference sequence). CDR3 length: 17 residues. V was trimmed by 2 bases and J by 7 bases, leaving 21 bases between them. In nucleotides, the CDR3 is TGTGCCAGCAGTTTACCCGGCGACAGGCGTTTTAGGAATGAGCAGTTCTTC. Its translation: CASSLPGDRRFRNEQFF.

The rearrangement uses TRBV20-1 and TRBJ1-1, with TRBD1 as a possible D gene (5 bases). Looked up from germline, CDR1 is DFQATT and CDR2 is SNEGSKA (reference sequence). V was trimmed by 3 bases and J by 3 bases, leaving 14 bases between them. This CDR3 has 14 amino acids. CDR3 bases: TGCAGTGCTAGTCAAGGAGGGGCTGACACTGAAGCTTTCTTT. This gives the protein CSASQGGADTEAFF.

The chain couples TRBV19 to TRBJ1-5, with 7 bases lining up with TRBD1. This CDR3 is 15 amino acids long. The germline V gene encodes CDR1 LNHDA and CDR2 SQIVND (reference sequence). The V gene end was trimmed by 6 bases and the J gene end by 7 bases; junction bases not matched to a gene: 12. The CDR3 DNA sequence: TGTGCCAGTAGCAATACTAAGACAGGGTCCCAGCCCCAGCATTTT. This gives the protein CASSNTKTGSQPQHF. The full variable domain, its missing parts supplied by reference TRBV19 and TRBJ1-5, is DGGITQSPKYLFRKEGQNVTLSCEQNLNHDAMYWYRQDPGQGLRLIYYSQIVNDFQKGDIAEGYSVSREKKESFPLTVTSAQKNPTAFYLCASSNTKTGSQPQHFGDGTRLSIL.

CDR3 in amino acids: CASSISGTAREKLFF. For the CDR3, the DNA is TGTGCCAGCAGCATTTCCGGGACGGCTAGGGAAAAACTGTTTTTT. The chain recombines TRBV12-3 or TRBV12-4 with TRBJ1-4; weak D call: TRBD1 (5 bases). The CDR3 runs to 15 residues. Between the trimmed V and J ends, which lost 6 bases and 8 bases, there was a span of 19 bases.

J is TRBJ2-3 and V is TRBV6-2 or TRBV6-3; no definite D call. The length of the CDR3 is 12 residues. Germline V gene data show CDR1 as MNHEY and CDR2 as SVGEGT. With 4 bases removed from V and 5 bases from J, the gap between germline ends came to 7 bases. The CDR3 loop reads CASSFRRDTQYF. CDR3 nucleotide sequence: TGTGCCAGCAGTTTCCGGAGAGATACGCAGTATTTT.

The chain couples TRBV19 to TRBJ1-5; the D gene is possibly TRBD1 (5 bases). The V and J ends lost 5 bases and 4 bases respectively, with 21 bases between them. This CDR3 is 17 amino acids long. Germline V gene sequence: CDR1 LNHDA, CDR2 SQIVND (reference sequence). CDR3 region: CASSSLGGRVVNQPQHF. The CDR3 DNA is TGTGCCAGTAGTTCCCTCGGGGGGAGGGTAGTAAATCAGCCCCAGCATTTT. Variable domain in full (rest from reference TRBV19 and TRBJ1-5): DGGITQSPKYLFRKEGQNVTLSCEQNLNHDAMYWYRQDPGQGLRLIYYSQIVNDFQKGDIAEGYSVSREKKESFPLTVTSAQKNPTAFYLCASSSLGGRVVNQPQHFGDGTRLSIL.

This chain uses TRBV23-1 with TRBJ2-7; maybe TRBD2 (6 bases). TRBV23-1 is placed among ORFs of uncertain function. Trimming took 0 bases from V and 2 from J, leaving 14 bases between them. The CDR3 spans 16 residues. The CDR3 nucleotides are TGCGCCAGCAGTCAATCTTGTGAGCGGGCCACCTACGAGCAGTACTTC. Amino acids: CASSQSCERATYEQYF.